A selection of T cell receptor beta chains follows, all from one sample in a study of PD-L1 blockade in urothelial cancer. TCRdb's copy holds only in-frame clones and misses some; the assay was immunoSEQ multiplex PCR. Among 25,000 to 35,000 clones listed, approximately 87% were seen once. This material consisted of PBMCs, taken around atezolizumab (anti-PD-L1) treatment. Source of these receptors: a man aged 45-65 years with urothelial cancer. Both conserved end residues are part of each CDR3. A D gene is named only where the DNA matches it firmly. Rows may omit the clone size; those that give it use once, few, many or a size class.

abundance,v_gene,len,j_gene,d_gene,CDR3aa,CDR3nt
.,TRBV27,15,TRBJ2-7,.,CASSPQGRMMYEQYF,TGTGCCAGCAGCCCCCAGGGTCGTATGATGTACGAGCAGTACTTC
.,TRBV6-5,14,TRBJ1-4,TRBD1,CASRPRGSREKLFF,TGTGCCAGCAGGCCCAGGGGGTCTAGAGAAAAACTGTTTTTT
.,TRBV13,13,TRBJ2-7,.,CASSLPGTYEQYF,TGTGCCAGCAGCTTACCAGGGACCTACGAGCAGTACTTC
.,TRBV10-1,16,TRBJ2-1,.,CASSESIGSSYNEQFF,TGCGCCAGCAGTGAGTCGATTGGGAGCTCCTACAATGAGCAGTTCTTC
.,TRBV19,14,TRBJ2-4,TRBD1,CASRPTGGVDIQYF,TGTGCCAGTAGGCCTACAGGGGGCGTGGACATTCAGTACTTC
.,TRBV11-2,15,TRBJ1-5,TRBD1,CASSLENRGNQPQHF,TGTGCCAGCAGCTTAGAGAACAGGGGGAATCAGCCCCAGCATTTT
.,TRBV12-5,15,TRBJ2-7,.,CASALPVKLSYEQYF,TGTGCTAGTGCCCTACCCGTAAAACTTTCCTACGAGCAGTACTTC
.,TRBV6-1,17,TRBJ1-2,TRBD1,CASSESPLGRGAKGYTF,TGTGCCAGCAGTGAGTCCCCACTCGGCAGGGGGGCTAAGGGCTACACCTTC
.,TRBV27,12,TRBJ2-5,.,CASSSPRETQYF,TGTGCCAGCAGTTCCCCCAGGGAGACCCAGTACTTC
.,TRBV5-1,14,TRBJ2-2,.,CASTLGLETGELFF,TGCGCCAGCACCCTGGGGCTCGAAACCGGGGAGCTGTTTTTT
.,TRBV19,15,TRBJ1-3,.,CASSILASSGNTIYF,TGTGCCAGTAGTATTCTGGCCTCCTCTGGAAACACCATATATTTT
.,TRBV19,19,TRBJ2-2,TRBD2,CASSEYSPRLAGSHGELFF,TGTGCCAGTAGTGAATACTCCCCTCGACTAGCGGGGTCCCACGGGGAGCTGTTTTTT
.,TRBV11-3,16,TRBJ2-2,.,CASSSSGGRLTGELFF,TGTGCCAGCAGCTCCAGTGGAGGACGGCTCACCGGGGAGCTGTTTTTT
.,TRBV2,14,TRBJ2-4,.,CASSGAALPNIQYF,TGTGCCAGCAGTGGGGCAGCTCTTCCGAACATTCAGTACTTC
few,TRBV25-1,16,TRBJ2-2,TRBD2,CASSEYGLAGIGELFF,TGTGCCAGCAGTGAATATGGGCTAGCGGGAATCGGGGAGCTGTTTTTT
.,TRBV9,15,TRBJ1-1,.,CASSVEPLKNTEAFF,TGTGCCAGCAGCGTAGAGCCCCTTAAGAACACTGAAGCTTTCTTT
.,TRBV7-7,14,TRBJ1-3,.,CASSPGYSGNTIYF,TGTGCCAGCAGCCCCGGTTACTCTGGAAACACCATATATTTT
.,TRBV11-3,14,TRBJ2-5,.,CASSTRTDAETQYF,TGTGCCAGCAGCACTCGGACAGACGCGGAGACCCAGTACTTC